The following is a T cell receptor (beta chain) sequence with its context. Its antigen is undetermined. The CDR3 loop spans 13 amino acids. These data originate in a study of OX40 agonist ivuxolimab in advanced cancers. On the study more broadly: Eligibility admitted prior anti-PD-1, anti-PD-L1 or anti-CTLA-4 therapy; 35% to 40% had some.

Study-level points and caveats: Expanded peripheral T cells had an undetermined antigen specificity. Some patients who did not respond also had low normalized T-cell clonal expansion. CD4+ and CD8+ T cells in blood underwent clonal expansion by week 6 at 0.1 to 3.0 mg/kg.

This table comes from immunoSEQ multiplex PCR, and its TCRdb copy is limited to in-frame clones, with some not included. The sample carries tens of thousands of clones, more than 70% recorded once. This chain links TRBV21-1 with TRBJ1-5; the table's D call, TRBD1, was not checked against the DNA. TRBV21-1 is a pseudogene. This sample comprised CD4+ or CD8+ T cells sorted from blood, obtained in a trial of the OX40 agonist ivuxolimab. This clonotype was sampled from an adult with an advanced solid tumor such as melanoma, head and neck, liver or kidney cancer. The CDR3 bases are TGTGCCATCAGGGTACAGGTCAATCAGCCCCAGCATTTT. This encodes CAIRVQVNQPQHF.